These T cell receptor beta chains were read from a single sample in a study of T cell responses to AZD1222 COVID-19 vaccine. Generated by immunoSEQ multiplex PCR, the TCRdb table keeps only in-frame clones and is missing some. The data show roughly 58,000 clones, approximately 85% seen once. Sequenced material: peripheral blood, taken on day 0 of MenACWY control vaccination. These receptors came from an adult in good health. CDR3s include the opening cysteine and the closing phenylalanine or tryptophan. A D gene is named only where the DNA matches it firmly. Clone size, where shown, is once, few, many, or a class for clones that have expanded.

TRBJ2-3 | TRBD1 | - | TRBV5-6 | TGTGCCAGCAGCACGGGGCTAGGACAGGGATCCGATACGCAGTATTTT | CASSTGLGQGSDTQYF
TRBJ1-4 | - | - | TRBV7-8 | TGTGCCAGCAGCTCTTACAGTACTAATGAAAAACTGTTTTTT | CASSSYSTNEKLFF
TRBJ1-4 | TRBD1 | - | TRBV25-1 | TGTGCCAGCAGTGAATATCGGGGGACAGGGGGCTCGAAACTGTTTTTT | CASSEYRGTGGSKLFF
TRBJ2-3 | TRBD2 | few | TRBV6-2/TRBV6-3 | TGTGCCAGCAGTTACGGGAGGGCCACAGATACGCAGTATTTT | CASSYGRATDTQYF
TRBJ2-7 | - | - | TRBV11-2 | TGTGCCAGCAGCTTAGGAACAGGGACCGAGCAGTACTTC | CASSLGTGTEQYF
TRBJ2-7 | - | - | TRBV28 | TGTGCCAGCACCTCCCTCAGGAGGTCCCTCTACGAGCAGTACTTC | CASTSLRRSLYEQYF
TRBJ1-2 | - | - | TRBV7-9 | TGTGCCAGCAGCTTAGGGGTAGGGGATAGGTATGGCTACACCTTC | CASSLGVGDRYGYTF
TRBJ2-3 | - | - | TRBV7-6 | TGTGCCAGCAGCTTAAAGAGTCAGACAGATACGCAGTATTTT | CASSLKSQTDTQYF
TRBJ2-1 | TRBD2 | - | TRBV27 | TGTGCCAGCAGTTTAGGAGCGGGGTACGAGCAGTTCTTC | CASSLGAGYEQFF
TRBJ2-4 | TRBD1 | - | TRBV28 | TGTGCCAGCAGGGGGACAGGGGGCAAAAACATTCAGTACTTC | CASRGTGGKNIQYF
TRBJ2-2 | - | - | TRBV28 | TGTGCCAGCAGCCGACCCCTGAACACCGGGGAGCTGTTTTTT | CASSRPLNTGELFF
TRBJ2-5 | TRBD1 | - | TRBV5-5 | TGTGCCAGCAGCTTTTCGACAGGGCAGTCGGAGACCCAGTACTTC | CASSFSTGQSETQYF
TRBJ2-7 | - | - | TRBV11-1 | TGTGCCAGCAGCCCGAGGGACCGCTCCTACGAGCAGTACTTC | CASSPRDRSYEQYF
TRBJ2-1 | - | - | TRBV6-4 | TGTGCCAGCAGTGACTCGAGTCTCCCCGGGAGTTTCCGCAATGAGCAGTTCTTC | CASSDSSLPGSFRNEQFF
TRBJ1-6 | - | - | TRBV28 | TGTGCCAGCAGTTTTAAGGTCGGTTCACCCCTCCACTTT | CASSFKVGSPLHF
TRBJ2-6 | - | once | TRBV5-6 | TGTGCCAGCAGCGAAGACCCCTCTGGGGCCAACGTCCTGACTTTC | CASSEDPSGANVLTF
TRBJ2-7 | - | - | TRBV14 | TGTGCCAGCAGCCTCGAAATGGGGTTCTCCTACGAGCAGTACTTC | CASSLEMGFSYEQYF
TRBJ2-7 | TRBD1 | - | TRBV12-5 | TGTGCTAGTGGTCCGGGACAGGGGGCCCACGAGCAGTACTTC | CASGPGQGAHEQYF
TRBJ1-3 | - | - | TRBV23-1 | TGCGCCAGCAGTCAAATAAGTCGCCCTGGAAACACCATATATTTT | CASSQISRPGNTIYF
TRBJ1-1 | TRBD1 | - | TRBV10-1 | TGCGCCAGCAGCGACGGGACAGGGAGTCCTGAAGCTTTCTTT | CASSDGTGSPEAFF
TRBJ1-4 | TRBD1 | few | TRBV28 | TGTGCCAGCAGTTTAAATAGTGGGCAGGGGGGGGAAAAACTGTTTTTT | CASSLNSGQGGEKLFF
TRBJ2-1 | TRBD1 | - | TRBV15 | TGTGCCACCAGCAGAGGGGTTGGGGACAGGGTCCCTGAGCAGTTCTTC | CATSRGVGDRVPEQFF
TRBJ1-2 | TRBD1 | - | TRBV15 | TGTGCCACCAGCCGAAGACAGGGCTCCCGCTATGGCTACACCTTC | CATSRRQGSRYGYTF
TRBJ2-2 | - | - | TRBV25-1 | TGTGCCAGCAGCACCGGGACACGGGACACCGGGGAGCTGTTTTTT | CASSTGTRDTGELFF
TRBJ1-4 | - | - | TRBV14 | TGTGCCAGCAGCCCAAGAAACCTGGATGAAAAACTGTTTTTT | CASSPRNLDEKLFF
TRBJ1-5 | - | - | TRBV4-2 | TGTGCCAGCAGCCAAGATAGAAGGACAGAAAATCAGCCCCAGCATTTT | CASSQDRRTENQPQHF
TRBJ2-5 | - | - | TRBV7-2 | TGTGCCAGCAGCCAGGGGGGGGAGACCCAGTACTTC | CASSQGGETQYF
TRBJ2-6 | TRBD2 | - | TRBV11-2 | TGTGCCAGCACCTTCTCTAGACTAGCGGCGCGGGGGGCCAACGTCCTGACTTTC | CASTFSRLAARGANVLTF
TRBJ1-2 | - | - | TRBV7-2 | TGTGCCAGCAGCTTAGAATCTTCCTTTCATGGCTACACCTTC | CASSLESSFHGYTF
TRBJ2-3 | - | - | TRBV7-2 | TGTGCCAGCAGCTTCTTAGATACGCAGTATTTT | CASSFLDTQYF
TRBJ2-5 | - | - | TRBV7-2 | TGTGCCAGCAGCTCCCGGCATCAAGAGACCCAGTACTTC | CASSSRHQETQYF
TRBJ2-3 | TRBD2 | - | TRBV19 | TGTGCCAGTATGAAGCGGGAGGGTGCAGATACGCAGTATTTT | CASMKREGADTQYF
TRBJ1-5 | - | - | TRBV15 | TGTGCCACCAGCAGAGCGGGGGATCAGCCCCAGCATTTT | CATSRAGDQPQHF
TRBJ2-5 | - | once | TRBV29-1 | TGCAGCGGTAGGGGCAGTACGGGAGAGACCCAGTACTTC | CSGRGSTGETQYF
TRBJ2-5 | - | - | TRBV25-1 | TGTGCCAGCAGTGAAGTCCGCCAGCAAGAGACCCAGTACTTC | CASSEVRQQETQYF
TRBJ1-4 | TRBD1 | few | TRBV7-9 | TGTGCCAGCAGCTCCCGGGACAGGGGGCCGGGTAATGAAAAACTGTTTTTT | CASSSRDRGPGNEKLFF
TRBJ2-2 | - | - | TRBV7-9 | TGTGCCAGCAGAGGAGACACCGGGGAGCTGTTTTTT | CASRGDTGELFF
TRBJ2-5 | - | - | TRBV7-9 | TGTGCCAGCAGCCTCGGGGCGGACCTGGGGGAGACCCAGTACTTC | CASSLGADLGETQYF
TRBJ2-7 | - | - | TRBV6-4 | TGTGCCAGCAGCCTACCACGGGAAGCCACCTACGAGCAGTACTTC | CASSLPREATYEQYF
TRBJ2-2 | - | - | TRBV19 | TGTGCCAGTAGTATAGTGCCGAACACCGGGGAGCTGTTTTTT | CASSIVPNTGELFF
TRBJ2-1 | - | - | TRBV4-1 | TGCGCCAGCAGCCAAGATGTCGACTCCAGCTCCTACAATGAGCAGTTCTTC | CASSQDVDSSSYNEQFF
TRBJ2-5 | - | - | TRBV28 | TGTGCCAGCAGTTTGCGGGGACGGGAGACCCAGTACTTC | CASSLRGRETQYF
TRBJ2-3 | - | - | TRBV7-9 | TGTGCCAGCACCCTGGGACCGAAAGATACGCAGTATTTT | CASTLGPKDTQYF
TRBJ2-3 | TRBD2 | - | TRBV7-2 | TGTGCCAGCAGCTTAGCGGCTAGCGGACACACAGATACGCAGTATTTT | CASSLAASGHTDTQYF
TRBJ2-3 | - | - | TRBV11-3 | TGTGCCAGCAGCTGGGGAGGGGGTTCCACAGATACGCAGTATTTT | CASSWGGGSTDTQYF